Listed here are 32 T cell receptor beta chains from one sample, sequenced in a study of T cell clonotyping in hematopoietic cell transplantation. Generated by immunoSEQ multiplex PCR, the TCRdb table keeps only in-frame clones and is missing some. The data hold thousands of clones, with 65% to 80% observed a single time. The sequences come from PBMCs, collected 100 days after allogeneic stem cell transplant. The receptors shown here come from a female patient younger than 45 who had an allogeneic stem cell transplant, so the T cells may come from the graft donor. Some clones in this sample may be carry-over from other donors' samples.

Notes on this clone: Other DNA sequences in the sample encode the same CDR3. The CDR3 nucleotides are TGTGCCAGCAGCTTAGGCCTAGAGCAGTACTTC. Its translation: CASSLGLEQYF. The chain has TRBV7-2 and TRBJ2-7, with D unresolved. This CDR3 region has 11 residues. Between the trimmed V and J ends, which lost 1 base and 7 bases, there was a span of 5 bases. Germline CDR1 and CDR2: SGHTA and FQGNSA.

Remarks on this clone: The junction and the germline gene differ at one end; a read error may be behind it. This rearrangement joins TRBV5-6 to TRBJ2-7; the D gene is possibly TRBD1 (5 bases). CDR1 is SGHDT, CDR2 YYEEEE, per germline. CDR3 size: 11 residues. The CDR3 DNA sequence: TGTGCCAGCAGCTCAAGACAGATACGTTCGTTC. Translation gives CASSSRQIRSF.

CDR3 in amino acids: CATSALYGATNEKLFF. Here the CDR3 DNA reads TGTGCCACCAGCGCTCTGTACGGAGCAACTAATGAAAAACTGTTTTTT. This sequence joins TRBV15 and TRBJ1-4, with D unclear. Germline CDR1 LNHNV, CDR2 YYDKDF (reference sequence). The CDR3 totals 16 residues. V was shortened by 5 bases and J by 0 bases, with 13 bases between the two germline ends. The variable domain in full, completed from reference TRBV15 and TRBJ1-4, reads DAMVIQNPRYQVTQFGKPVTLSCSQTLNHNVMYWYQQKSSQAPKLLFHYYDKDFNNEADTPDNFQSRRPNTSFCFLDIRSPGLGDTAMYLCATSALYGATNEKLFFGSGTQLSVL.

V and J are TRBV2 and TRBJ1-5; 9 bases fit TRBD1. This CDR3 has 14 amino acids. V lost 3 bases, J lost 7 bases, and 4 bases stayed unmatched. Germline V gene lookup returns CDR1 SNHLY and CDR2 FYNNEI. CDR3 in DNA: TGTGCCAGCAGTGAGGGACAGGGTGAGCAGCCCCAGCATTTT. This gives the protein CASSEGQGEQPQHF.

This clone came up a few times. In the same sample, other DNA sequences code for this CDR3. The V gene is TRBV19, the J gene TRBJ2-2, with D perhaps matching TRBD1 or TRBD2 (5 bases each). Trimming left V 3 bases short and J 3 bases short, with 11 bases between. The CDR3 is 15 residues long. Germline CDR1 LNHDA, CDR2 SQIVND (reference sequence). The DNA for the CDR3 is TGTGCCAGTAGTATTAGGGGAGAAGACACCGGGGAGCTGTTTTTT. This translates into CASSIRGEDTGELFF.

The chain employs TRBV5-6 and TRBJ2-5, with 7 bases identical to TRBD2. The germline gives CDR1 SGHDT, CDR2 YYEEEE. After removal of 0 bases from V and 4 bases from J, the junction contained 6 bases not matched to a gene. This CDR3 has 15 amino acids. The CDR3 coding sequence is TGTGCCAGCAGCTTGGAGCGGGGCGGGGTAGAGACCCAGTACTTC. Its protein product is CASSLERGGVETQYF.

CDR3 region: CASSVLQGANSPLHF. The CDR3 bases are TGTGCCAGTAGTGTTTTACAGGGGGCTAATTCACCCCTCCACTTT. The genes are TRBV19 and TRBJ1-6, with TRBD1 matching 9 bases. V gave up 5 bases and J gave up 6 bases; unmatched junction bases: 5. Germline V gives CDR1 LNHDA, CDR2 SQIVND (reference sequence). The CDR3 contains 15 residues.

This chain uses TRBV11-1 with TRBJ2-7; a weak D match, TRBD2 (5 bases). This CDR3 spans 12 amino acids. Germline V gene sequence: CDR1 SGHAT, CDR2 FQDESV (reference sequence). Deletions cut 5 bases from V and 6 bases from J, with 11 bases between. The CDR3 region has the DNA TGTGCCAGCAGCGCCGCCGGGGTCGAGCAGTACTTC. Its translation: CASSAAGVEQYF.

Only a few counts were recorded for this clone. The chain carries TRBV5-1 and TRBJ2-7, with D perhaps matching TRBD1 (5 bases). V was cut by 4 bases and J by 4 bases, with 6 bases left in between. The CDR3 loop spans 11 amino acids. CDR1 and CDR2 from the germline V gene are SGHRS and YFSETQ. In DNA, the CDR3 is TGCGCCAGCAGCCCAGGGTACGAGCAGTACTTC. Translated, it gives CASSPGYEQYF.

This sequence joins TRBV30 and TRBJ2-2; D is ambiguous. This CDR3 is 15 amino acids long. In germline, CDR1 is GTSNPN, CDR2 SVGIG (reference sequence). Trimming pared 1 base from V and 5 bases from J, leaving 14 bases between. The CDR3 region is CAWSGNRASTGELFF. The CDR3 DNA reads TGTGCCTGGAGTGGAAACAGAGCCTCGACCGGGGAGCTGTTTTTT. The entire variable domain, with the rest obtained from reference TRBV30 and TRBJ2-2, is as follows: SQTIHQWPATLVQPVGSPLSLECTVEGTSNPNLYWYRQAAGRGLQLLFYSVGIGQISSEVPQNLSASRPQDRQFILSSKKLLLSDSGFYLCAWSGNRASTGELFFGEGSRLTVL.

The chain carries TRBV30 and TRBJ2-1, with D unclear. CDR1 is GTSNPN, CDR2 SVGIG, per germline (reference sequence). This CDR3 comprises 13 residues. Trimming cost V 0 bases and J 4 bases, with 7 bases left between them. CDR3: CAWSVDGYNEQFF. In nucleotides, the CDR3 is TGTGCCTGGAGTGTCGACGGATACAATGAGCAGTTCTTC.

The chain combines TRBV5-1 with TRBJ2-3; 10 bases agree with TRBD1. Germline lookup yields CDR1 SGHRS and CDR2 YFSETQ. The CDR3 consists of 15 residues. V lost 5 bases to trimming and J lost 2 bases; unmatched junction nucleotides: 5. The DNA for the CDR3 is TGCGCCAGCAGTACCGGGACAGGGGACACAGATACGCAGTATTTT. It specifies CASSTGTGDTDTQYF. The whole variable domain, filled in from reference TRBV5-1 and TRBJ2-3, reads KAGVTQTPRYLIKTRGQQVTLSCSPISGHRSVSWYQQTPGQGLQFLFEYFSETQRNKGNFPGRFSGRQFSNSRSEMNVSTLELGDSALYLCASSTGTGDTDTQYFGPGTRLTVL.

This chain joins TRBV11-3 and TRBJ2-5; no clear D gene. The V and J ends lost 6 bases and 2 bases respectively, with 16 bases between them. From germline, CDR1 is SGHNT and CDR2 YENEEA. This CDR3 spans 15 amino acids. The chain's CDR3 is CASRSVESGQETQYF. CDR3 bases: TGTGCCAGCAGGTCGGTCGAATCAGGACAAGAGACCCAGTACTTC.

The chain links TRBV5-1 to TRBJ2-1; 10 nucleotides match TRBD2. The CDR3 covers 13 residues. J gave up 9 bases and V 5 bases, and 5 bases lay outside the gene matches. CDR1 SGHRS and CDR2 YFSETQ come from the germline V gene. This CDR3 reads CASRSSGGGEQFF. The CDR3 nucleotides read TGCGCCAGCAGATCTAGCGGGGGCGGTGAGCAGTTCTTC.

The V and J genes are TRBV6-5 and TRBJ2-7; D possibly matches TRBD1 or TRBD2 (6 bases each). The V gene's germline CDR1 is MNHEY and CDR2 SVGAGI. The CDR3 totals 15 residues. With 2 bases removed from V and 3 bases from J, the gap between germline ends came to 14 bases. CDR3 protein: CASSYRDKGGYEQYF. For the CDR3, the DNA is TGTGCCAGCAGTTACAGGGACAAGGGAGGCTACGAGCAGTACTTC.

J is TRBJ2-6 and V is TRBV19, with D unclear. CDR1 and CDR2 (germline): LNHDA, SQIVND (reference sequence). Trimming pared 5 bases from V and 4 bases from J, leaving 18 bases between. The CDR3 contains 17 residues. CDR3 in DNA: TGTGCCAGTAGTTTGGACGGACCCTCAGCCGGGGCCAACGTCCTGACTTTC. It yields the protein CASSLDGPSAGANVLTF. Full variable domain (outside the CDR3, taken from reference TRBV19 and TRBJ2-6): DGGITQSPKYLFRKEGQNVTLSCEQNLNHDAMYWYRQDPGQGLRLIYYSQIVNDFQKGDIAEGYSVSREKKESFPLTVTSAQKNPTAFYLCASSLDGPSAGANVLTFGAGSRLTVL.

The CDR3 nucleotides read TGTGCCATCAGGTCCGGGGACACCTACGAGCAGTACTTC. Its protein product is CAIRSGDTYEQYF. The V call is TRBV10-3, the J call TRBJ2-7, with a possible D match to TRBD1 (6 bases). The V gene's germline CDR1 is ENHRY and CDR2 SYGVKD. The V end was cut by 6 bases, the J end by 2 bases, with 11 bases between. This CDR3 is 13 amino acids long.

The rearrangement joins TRBV12-5 to TRBJ2-5; 11 bases map to TRBD2. Germline V gene data show CDR1 as LGHNT and CDR2 as FRNRAP. Germline trimming cut 4 bases from V and 5 bases from J; bases unmatched to any gene: 6. The CDR3 totals 15 residues. CDR3 bases: TGTGCTAGTGGTTCGGGACTAGCGGACCGTGAGACCCAGTACTTC. Residues: CASGSGLADRETQYF.

This clone was observed once. The CDR3, as DNA: TGCGCCAGCAGCTTCAGGCGGGGCTACGAGCAGTACTTC. This translates into CASSFRRGYEQYF. The chain uses TRBV5-1 and TRBJ2-7; a weak D match, TRBD2 (6 bases). The V end lost 2 bases, the J end lost 3 bases, and 9 bases lay between the germline ends. The CDR3 has 13 amino acids. Germline V CDR1 and CDR2: SGHRS, YFSETQ.

The chain has TRBV6-1 and TRBJ2-7, with D tentatively TRBD1 (6 bases). The V gene lost 6 bases and the J gene lost 7 bases, with 13 bases spanning the gap. This CDR3 has 12 residues. CDR1 is MNHNS, CDR2 SASEGT, per germline. The CDR3 is CASRVQGREQYF. The CDR3 DNA sequence: TGTGCCAGCAGGGTACAGGGTAGGGAGCAGTACTTC.

Details on this clone: A junction boundary mismatches the germline segment, possibly from a read error. The chain has TRBV7-8 and TRBJ2-7; 7 bases align to TRBD2. CDR1 SGHVS and CDR2 FQNEAQ come from the germline V gene. The CDR3 totals 12 residues. The CDR3 loop is CASSADSGKLSF. CDR3 nucleotide sequence: TGTGCCAGCAGCGCCGACAGCGGGAAATTGTCCTTC.

The CDR3 sequence is CASSAGMGAGANVLTF. The CDR3 region has the DNA TGTGCCAGCAGCGCCGGCATGGGGGCTGGGGCCAACGTCCTGACTTTC. The chain uses TRBV5-6 and TRBJ2-6; tentatively, D is TRBD1 or TRBD2 (5 bases each). The CDR3 is made up of 16 amino acids. V shed 4 bases and J shed 2 bases, with 13 bases lying between them. Per the germline V gene, CDR1 is SGHDT and CDR2 is YYEEEE.

J is TRBJ2-7 and V is TRBV9; D might be TRBD1 (5 bases). Germline-derived CDR1 and CDR2 are SGDLS and YYNGEE. CDR3 length equals 16 residues. The V gene lost 2 bases and the J gene lost 0 bases, with 15 bases spanning the gap. CDR3 in amino acids: CASSVDPGLSSYEQYF. Written as DNA, the CDR3 is TGTGCCAGCAGCGTTGATCCAGGGCTGAGCTCCTACGAGCAGTACTTC.

This chain joins TRBV19 and TRBJ1-2; D ambiguous. With 2 bases removed from V and 7 bases from J, the gap between germline ends came to 11 bases. The CDR3 is 13 residues long. Looked up from germline, CDR1 is LNHDA and CDR2 is SQIVND (reference sequence). CDR3 in amino acids: CASSITWRSGYTF. The CDR3 region has the DNA TGTGCCAGTAGTATAACGTGGAGGAGTGGCTACACCTTC.

The chain combines TRBV4-3 with TRBJ1-6; D is ambiguous. In germline, CDR1 is LGHNA, CDR2 YSLEER. This CDR3 is 14 amino acids long. Trimming shortened V by 0 bases and J by 14 bases, and 14 bases separated the two germline ends. CDR3 sequence: CASSQDRAEGTLHF. For the CDR3, the DNA is TGCGCCAGCAGCCAAGATCGGGCAGAGGGCACCCTCCACTTT.

V and J are TRBV6-4 and TRBJ2-2; D is possibly TRBD2 (6 bases). CDR1 is MRHNA, CDR2 SNTAGT, per germline. The CDR3 is 14 residues long. Between the trimmed V and J ends, which lost 5 bases and 3 bases, there was a span of 10 bases. The CDR3 DNA follows: TGTGCCAGCAGTTCGTCTAGCGACACCGGGGAGCTGTTTTTT. This gives the protein CASSSSSDTGELFF.

This clone was counted a single time. This chain links TRBV30 with TRBJ1-2; 9 nucleotides match TRBD1. The germline V gene encodes CDR1 GTSNPN and CDR2 SVGIG (reference sequence). The CDR3 extends over 14 amino acids. Losses at the gene ends were 0 bases for V and 4 bases for J; bases not matched to a gene: 3. The chain's CDR3 is CAWSVQGAFYGYTF. The CDR3 coding sequence is TGTGCCTGGAGTGTACAGGGGGCCTTCTATGGCTACACCTTC.

This rearrangement joins TRBV27 to TRBJ2-2; TRBD2 aligns across 7 bases. Germline V gene data show CDR1 as MNHEY and CDR2 as SMNVEV (reference sequence). V was clipped by 6 bases and J by 4 bases; unmatched bases: 5. The CDR3 sequence is 14 residues long. CDR3 in DNA: TGTGCCAGCAGACCTCGGGGGGTCACCGGGGAGCTGTTTTTT. This gives the protein CASRPRGVTGELFF.

The sample holds a few counts of this clone. This chain uses TRBV15 with TRBJ2-3, with 9 nucleotides matching TRBD2. From germline, CDR1 is LNHNV and CDR2 YYDKDF (reference sequence). The CDR3 extends over 16 amino acids. The J segment lost 0 bases and the V segment lost 3 bases, leaving 4 bases of the junction unmatched. DNA for the CDR3: TGTGCCACCAGCAGGGCGGGGGGGTACAGCACAGATACGCAGTATTTT. It specifies CATSRAGGYSTDTQYF. The full variable domain, with the rest looked up from reference TRBV15 and TRBJ2-3, is DAMVIQNPRYQVTQFGKPVTLSCSQTLNHNVMYWYQQKSSQAPKLLFHYYDKDFNNEADTPDNFQSRRPNTSFCFLDIRSPGLGDTAMYLCATSRAGGYSTDTQYFGPGTRLTVL.

The chain has TRBV10-3 and TRBJ2-7, with 8 nucleotides matching TRBD1. J lost 4 bases, V lost 5 bases, and 7 bases had no gene match. The CDR3 has 14 amino acids. CDR1 and CDR2 (germline): ENHRY, SYGVKD. DNA of the CDR3: TGTGCCATCAGTTTCAGGGGGCCGGGGTACGAGCAGTACTTC. Its translation: CAISFRGPGYEQYF.

The chain links TRBV4-1 to TRBJ2-1; TRBD1 is a possible D gene (5 bases). The CDR3 sequence is 14 residues long. Looked up from germline, CDR1 is MGHRA and CDR2 is YSYEKL. V shed 1 base and J shed 7 bases, with 11 bases lying between them. The CDR3 nucleotides read TGCGCCAGCAGCCAAGGCCAGGGTGTGAATGAGCAGTTCTTC. Its protein product is CASSQGQGVNEQFF.

V and J are TRBV12-5 and TRBJ1-5; 7 bases are a match to TRBD1. This CDR3 spans 15 amino acids. Germline V gene lookup returns CDR1 LGHNT and CDR2 FRNRAP. J lost 2 bases, V lost 6 bases, and 7 bases had no gene match. This CDR3 is CASGPQGNGNQPQHF. The CDR3 coding sequence is TGTGCTAGTGGCCCACAGGGGAATGGCAATCAGCCCCAGCATTTT.